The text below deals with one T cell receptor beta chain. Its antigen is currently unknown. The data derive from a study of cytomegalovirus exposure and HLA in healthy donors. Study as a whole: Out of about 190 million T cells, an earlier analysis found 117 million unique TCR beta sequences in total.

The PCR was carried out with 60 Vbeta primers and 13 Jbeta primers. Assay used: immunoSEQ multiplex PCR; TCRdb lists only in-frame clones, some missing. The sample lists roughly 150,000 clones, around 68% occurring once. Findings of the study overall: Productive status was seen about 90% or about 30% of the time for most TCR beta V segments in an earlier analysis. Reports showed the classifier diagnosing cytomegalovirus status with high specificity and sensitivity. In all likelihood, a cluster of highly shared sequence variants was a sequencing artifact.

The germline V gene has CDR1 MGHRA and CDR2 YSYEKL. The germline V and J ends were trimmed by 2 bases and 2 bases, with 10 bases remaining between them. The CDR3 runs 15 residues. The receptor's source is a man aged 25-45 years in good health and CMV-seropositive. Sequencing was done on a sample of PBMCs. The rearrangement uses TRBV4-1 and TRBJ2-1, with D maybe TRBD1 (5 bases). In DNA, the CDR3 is TGCGCCAGCAGCCAACCCCAGGGTCCCTACAATGAGCAGTTCTTC. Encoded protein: CASSQPQGPYNEQFF.